This T cell receptor (beta chain) came from a study of CD8 T cells in ankylosing spondylitis. The table lists this clonotype with a few counts. The antigen is not known. The study's findings and limits: A TCR beta motif of fewer than ten highly homologous variants seemed to mark ankylosing spondylitis blood.

Each CDR3 protein is one row after TCRdb ran MiXCR on the 5' RACE reads. The sample holds more than 650,000 distinct CDR3 sequences, roughly 12% seen once. Sequenced input: blood, either unsorted or a sorted T cell fraction (not recorded which). This TCR derives from a male donor with ankylosing spondylitis.

The CDR3 reads CASSFTGTISYNEQFF. The CDR3 DNA reads TGTGCCAGCAGCTTTACCGGGACTATCTCCTACAATGAGCAGTTCTTC. V gene TRBV7-9 combines with J gene TRBJ2-1, with TRBD2 matching over 7 bases. J was trimmed by 0 bases and V by 3 bases; bases with no gene match: 5. CDR3 length equals 16 residues. Germline assignment: CDR1 SEHNR and CDR2 FQNEAQ (reference sequence). The full variable domain, with the rest looked up from reference TRBV7-9 and TRBJ2-1, is DTGVSQNPRHKITKRGQNVTFRCDPISEHNRLYWYRQTLGQGPEFLTYFQNEAQLEKSRLLSDRFSAERPKGSFSTLEIQRTEQGDSAMYLCASSFTGTISYNEQFFGPGTRLTVL.